This T cell receptor (beta chain) was sequenced during a study of T cells after yellow fever vaccination. General study findings and limits: Abundant bulk-derived clonotypes could contaminate FACS-sorted repertoires. Only a minor proportion of clonotypes was detected across both CD4 and CD8 compartments.

Researchers made TCR cDNA using 5'RACE template switching, and this step added a universal primer site and UMIs. TCRdb re-called the 5' RACE reads with MiXCR, one entry per CDR3 protein. The data hold some 320,000 distinct CDR3 sequences, with approximately 4.5% observed a single time. Between the trimmed V and J ends, which lost 4 bases and 5 bases, there was a span of 19 bases. The CDR3 consists of 15 residues. The germline gives CDR1 DFQATT, CDR2 SNEGSKA (reference sequence). This clonotype has at least ten counts. The antigen remains undetermined. The sequencing here drew on PBMCs, taken 15 days after the yellow fever booster vaccination. The rearrangement uses TRBV20-1 and TRBJ2-3; tentatively, D is TRBD1 (5 bases). The sequence derives from a man aged 18-30 years who received the YFV17D yellow fever vaccine. The CDR3 protein is CSAIRGAVAGDTQYF. CDR3 sequence (DNA): TGCAGTGCTATCCGTGGGGCCGTGGCCGGAGATACGCAGTATTTT.